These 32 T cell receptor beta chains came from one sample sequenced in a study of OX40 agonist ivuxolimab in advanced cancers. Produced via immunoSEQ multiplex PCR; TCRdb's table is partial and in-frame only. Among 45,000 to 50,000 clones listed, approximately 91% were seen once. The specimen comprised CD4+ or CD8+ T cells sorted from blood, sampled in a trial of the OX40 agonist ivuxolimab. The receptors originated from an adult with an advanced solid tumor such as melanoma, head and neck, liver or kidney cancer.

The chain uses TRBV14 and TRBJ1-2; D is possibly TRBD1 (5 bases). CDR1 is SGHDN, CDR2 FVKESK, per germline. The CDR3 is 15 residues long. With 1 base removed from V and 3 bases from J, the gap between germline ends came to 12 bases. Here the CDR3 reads CASSQGGREYYGYTF. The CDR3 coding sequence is TGTGCCAGCAGCCAAGGAGGCAGGGAGTACTATGGCTACACCTTC.

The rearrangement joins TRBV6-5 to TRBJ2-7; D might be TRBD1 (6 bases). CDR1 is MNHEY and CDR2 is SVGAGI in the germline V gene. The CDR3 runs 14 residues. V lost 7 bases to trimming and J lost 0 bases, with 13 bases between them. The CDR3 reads CASKRQAASYEQYF. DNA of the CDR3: TGTGCCAGCAAAAGACAGGCAGCCTCCTACGAGCAGTACTTC.

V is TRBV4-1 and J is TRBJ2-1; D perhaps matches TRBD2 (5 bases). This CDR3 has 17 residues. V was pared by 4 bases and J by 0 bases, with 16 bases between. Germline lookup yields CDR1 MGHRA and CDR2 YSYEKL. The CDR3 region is CASSPLGLEASYNEQFF. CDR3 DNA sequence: TGCGCCAGCAGCCCCCTAGGGTTGGAGGCCTCCTACAATGAGCAGTTCTTC.

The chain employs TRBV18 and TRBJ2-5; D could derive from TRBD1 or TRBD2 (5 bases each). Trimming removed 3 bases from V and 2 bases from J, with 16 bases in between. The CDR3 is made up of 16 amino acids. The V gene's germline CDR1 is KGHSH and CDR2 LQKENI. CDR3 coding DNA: TGTGCCAGCTCACCCCCGAGGGGCTCCATGCAAGAGACCCAGTACTTC. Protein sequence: CASSPPRGSMQETQYF.

CDR3 sequence: CASTASYEQYF. DNA for the CDR3: TGTGCCAGCACCGCATCGTACGAGCAGTACTTC. The chain recombines TRBV7-9 with TRBJ2-7; D unresolved. CDR1 is SEHNR, CDR2 FQNEAQ, per germline (reference sequence). The V and J ends lost 7 bases and 4 bases respectively, with 8 bases between them. This CDR3 contains 11 residues.

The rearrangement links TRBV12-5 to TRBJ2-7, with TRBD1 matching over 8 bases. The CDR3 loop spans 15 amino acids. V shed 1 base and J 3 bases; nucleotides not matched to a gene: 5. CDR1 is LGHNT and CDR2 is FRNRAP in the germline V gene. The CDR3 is CASGLARQGNYEQYF. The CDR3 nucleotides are TGTGCTAGTGGTTTGGCACGACAGGGGAACTACGAGCAGTACTTC.

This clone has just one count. The CDR3: CASSFRHRGETQYF. The CDR3 DNA sequence: TGCGCCAGCAGCTTTCGACACAGGGGAGAGACCCAGTACTTC. The chain combines TRBV5-1 with TRBJ2-5; 7 nucleotides line up with TRBD1. The V gene end was trimmed by 2 bases and the J gene end by 4 bases; junction bases not matched to a gene: 5. Germline V CDR1 and CDR2: SGHRS, YFSETQ. CDR3 length: 14 amino acids.

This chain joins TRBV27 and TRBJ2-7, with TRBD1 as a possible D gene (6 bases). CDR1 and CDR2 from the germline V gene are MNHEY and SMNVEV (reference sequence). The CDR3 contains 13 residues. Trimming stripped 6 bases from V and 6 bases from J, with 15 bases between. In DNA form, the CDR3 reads TGTGCCAGCAGACCCGCAGGGGTACCCGAGCAGTACTTC. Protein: CASRPAGVPEQYF.

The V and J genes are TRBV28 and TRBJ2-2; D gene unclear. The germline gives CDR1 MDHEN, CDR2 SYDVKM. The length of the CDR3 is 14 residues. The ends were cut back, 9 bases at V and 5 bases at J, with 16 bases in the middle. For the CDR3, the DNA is TGTGCCAGTTCGACTTCCGGGTGGACCGGGGAGCTGTTTTTT. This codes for CASSTSGWTGELFF.

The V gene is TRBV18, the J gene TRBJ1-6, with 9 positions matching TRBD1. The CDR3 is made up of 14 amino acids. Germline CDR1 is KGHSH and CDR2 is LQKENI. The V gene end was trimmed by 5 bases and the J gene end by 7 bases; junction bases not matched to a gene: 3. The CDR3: CASSWDRANSPLHF. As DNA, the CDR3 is TGTGCCAGCTCATGGGACAGGGCCAATTCACCCCTCCACTTT.

The CDR3 nucleotides read TGTGCCAGCAGTTACACCTACACCCCTGGGGATGAGCAGTTCTTC. Translating it yields CASSYTYTPGDEQFF. V is TRBV6-5 and J is TRBJ2-1; no reliable D call. The CDR3 extends over 15 amino acids. Trimming took 2 bases from V and 8 from J, leaving 16 bases between them. Per the germline V gene, CDR1 is MNHEY and CDR2 is SVGAGI.

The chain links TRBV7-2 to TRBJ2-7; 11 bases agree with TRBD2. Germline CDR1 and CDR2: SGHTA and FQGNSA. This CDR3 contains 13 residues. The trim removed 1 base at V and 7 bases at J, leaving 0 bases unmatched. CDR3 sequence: CASSLGLAGEQYF. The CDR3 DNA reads TGTGCCAGCAGCTTAGGACTAGCGGGAGAGCAGTACTTC.

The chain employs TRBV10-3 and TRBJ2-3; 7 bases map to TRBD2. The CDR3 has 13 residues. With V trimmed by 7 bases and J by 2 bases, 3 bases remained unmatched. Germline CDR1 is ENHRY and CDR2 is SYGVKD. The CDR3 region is CAITSGNTDTQYF. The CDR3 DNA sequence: TGTGCCATCACCAGCGGGAACACAGATACGCAGTATTTT.

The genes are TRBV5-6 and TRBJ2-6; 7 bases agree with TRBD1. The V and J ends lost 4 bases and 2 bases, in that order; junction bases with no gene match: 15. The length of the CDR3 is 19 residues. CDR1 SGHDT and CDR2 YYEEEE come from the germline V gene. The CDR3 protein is CASSLKTGTDLPGANVLTF. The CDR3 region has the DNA TGTGCCAGCAGCCTTAAAACCGGGACAGACCTCCCTGGGGCCAACGTCCTGACTTTC.

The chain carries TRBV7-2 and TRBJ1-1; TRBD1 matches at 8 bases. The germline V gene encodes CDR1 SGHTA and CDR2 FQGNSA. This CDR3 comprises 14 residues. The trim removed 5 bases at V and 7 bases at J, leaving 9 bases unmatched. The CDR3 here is CASSLKGQAVEAFF. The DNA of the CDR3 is TGTGCCAGCAGCCTCAAGGGACAGGCGGTTGAAGCTTTCTTT.

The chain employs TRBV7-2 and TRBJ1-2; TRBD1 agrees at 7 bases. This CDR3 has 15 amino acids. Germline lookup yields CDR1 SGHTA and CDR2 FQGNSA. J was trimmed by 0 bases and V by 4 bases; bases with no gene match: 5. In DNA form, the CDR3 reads TGTGCCAGCAGCTCAGAGGGACAGACTAACTATGGCTACACCTTC. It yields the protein CASSSEGQTNYGYTF.

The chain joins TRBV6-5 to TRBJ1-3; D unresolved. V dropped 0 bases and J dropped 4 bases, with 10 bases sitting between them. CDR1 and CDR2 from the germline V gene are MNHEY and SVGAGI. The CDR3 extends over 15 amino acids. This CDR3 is CASSYSIRAGNTIYF. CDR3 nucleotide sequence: TGTGCCAGCAGTTACTCCATCCGGGCAGGAAACACCATATATTTT.

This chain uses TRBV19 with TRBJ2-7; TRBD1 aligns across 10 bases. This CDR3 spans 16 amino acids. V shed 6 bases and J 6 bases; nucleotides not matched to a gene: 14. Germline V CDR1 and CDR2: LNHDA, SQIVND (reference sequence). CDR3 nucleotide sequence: TGTGCCAGTAGCAACCTTCCCGGGACAGGGGCTTTCGAGCAGTACTTC. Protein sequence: CASSNLPGTGAFEQYF.

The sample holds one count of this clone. CDR3 DNA sequence: TGTGCCAGCAGCCAGTCACAGGGTGGGGAGCAGTTCTTC. This translates into CASSQSQGGEQFF. The V and J genes are TRBV14 and TRBJ2-1; a possible D gene is TRBD1 (6 bases). V was shortened by 3 bases and J by 10 bases, with 13 bases between the two germline ends. This CDR3 region has 13 residues. Germline-derived CDR1 and CDR2 are SGHDN and FVKESK.

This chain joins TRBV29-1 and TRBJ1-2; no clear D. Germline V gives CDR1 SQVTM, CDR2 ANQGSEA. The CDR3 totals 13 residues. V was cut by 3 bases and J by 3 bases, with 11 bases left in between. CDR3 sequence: CSVDGGDYYGYTF. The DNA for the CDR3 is TGCAGCGTTGACGGCGGGGATTACTATGGCTACACCTTC.

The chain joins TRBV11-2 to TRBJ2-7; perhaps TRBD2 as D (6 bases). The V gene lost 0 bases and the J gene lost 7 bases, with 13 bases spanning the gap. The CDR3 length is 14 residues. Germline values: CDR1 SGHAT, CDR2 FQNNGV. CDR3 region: CASSLDPAGGEQYF. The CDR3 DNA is TGTGCCAGCAGCTTAGACCCAGCAGGAGGGGAGCAGTACTTC.

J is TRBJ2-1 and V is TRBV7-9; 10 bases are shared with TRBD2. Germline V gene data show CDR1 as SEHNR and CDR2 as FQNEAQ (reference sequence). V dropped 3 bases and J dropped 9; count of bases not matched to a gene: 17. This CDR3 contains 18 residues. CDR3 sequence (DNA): TGTGCCAGCAGCTTGTCGAGCGGGAGGGTCCGGATTCAGGGTGAGCAGTTCTTC. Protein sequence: CASSLSSGRVRIQGEQFF.

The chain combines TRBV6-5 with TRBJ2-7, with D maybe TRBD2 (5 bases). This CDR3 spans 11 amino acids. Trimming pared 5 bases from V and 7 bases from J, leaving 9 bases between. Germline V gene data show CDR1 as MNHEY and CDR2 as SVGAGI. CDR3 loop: CASSPAAEQYF. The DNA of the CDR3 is TGTGCCAGCAGTCCAGCGGCAGAGCAGTACTTC.

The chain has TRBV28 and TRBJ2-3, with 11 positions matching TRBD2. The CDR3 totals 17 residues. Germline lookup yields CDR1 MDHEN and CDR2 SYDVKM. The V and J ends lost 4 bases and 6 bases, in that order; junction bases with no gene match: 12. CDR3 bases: TGTGCCAGCAGTTCCCGCGGACTAGCGGGTTGGAGGGATACGCAGTATTTT. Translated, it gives CASSSRGLAGWRDTQYF.

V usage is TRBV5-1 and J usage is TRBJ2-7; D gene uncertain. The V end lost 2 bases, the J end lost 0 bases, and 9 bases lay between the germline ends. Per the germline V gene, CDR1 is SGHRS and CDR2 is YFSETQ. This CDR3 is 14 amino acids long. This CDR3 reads CASSFNEDSYEQYF. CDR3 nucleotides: TGCGCCAGCAGCTTCAACGAAGACTCCTACGAGCAGTACTTC.

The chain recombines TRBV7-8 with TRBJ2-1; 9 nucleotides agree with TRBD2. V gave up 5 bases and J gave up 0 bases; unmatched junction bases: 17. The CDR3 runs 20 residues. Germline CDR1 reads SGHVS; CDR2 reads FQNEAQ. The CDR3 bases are TGTGCCAGCAGCGTTAGGGGCGGGCTAGCGGGACAGAGCTCCTACAATGAGCAGTTCTTC. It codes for CASSVRGGLAGQSSYNEQFF.

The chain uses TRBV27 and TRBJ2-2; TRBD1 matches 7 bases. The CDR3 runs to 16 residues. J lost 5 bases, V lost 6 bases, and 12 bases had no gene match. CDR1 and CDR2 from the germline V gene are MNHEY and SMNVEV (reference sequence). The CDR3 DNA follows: TGTGCCAGCAGGACCGACAGGGTAGGATTGACCGGGGAGCTGTTTTTT. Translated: CASRTDRVGLTGELFF.

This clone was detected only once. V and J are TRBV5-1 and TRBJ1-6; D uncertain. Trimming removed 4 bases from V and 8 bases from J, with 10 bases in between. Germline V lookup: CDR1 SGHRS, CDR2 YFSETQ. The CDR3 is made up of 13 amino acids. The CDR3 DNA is TGCGCCAGCAGCCCTTTGGAGGATTCACCCCTCCACTTT. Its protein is CASSPLEDSPLHF.

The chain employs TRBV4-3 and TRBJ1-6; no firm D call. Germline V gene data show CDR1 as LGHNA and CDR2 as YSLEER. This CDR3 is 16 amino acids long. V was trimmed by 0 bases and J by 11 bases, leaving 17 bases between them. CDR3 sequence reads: CASSQDLTGPGTPLHF. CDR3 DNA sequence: TGCGCCAGCAGCCAAGATCTTACCGGGCCCGGGACACCCCTCCACTTT.

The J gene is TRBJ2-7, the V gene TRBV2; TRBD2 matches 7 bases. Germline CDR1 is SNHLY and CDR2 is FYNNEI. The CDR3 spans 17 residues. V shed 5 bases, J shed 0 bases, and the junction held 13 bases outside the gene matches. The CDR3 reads CASSPGEGLHLSYEQYF. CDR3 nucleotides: TGTGCCAGCAGTCCCGGGGAGGGCCTCCATCTCTCCTACGAGCAGTACTTC.

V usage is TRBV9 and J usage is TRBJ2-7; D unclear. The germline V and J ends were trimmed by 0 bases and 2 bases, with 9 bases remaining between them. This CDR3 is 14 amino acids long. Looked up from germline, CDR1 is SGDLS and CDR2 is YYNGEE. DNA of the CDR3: TGTGCCAGCAGCGTAGGGATCCAACCCTACGAGCAGTACTTC. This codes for CASSVGIQPYEQYF.

The CDR3 here is CASSQDRGDSYEQYF. CDR3 coding DNA: TGTGCCAGCAGCCAAGACAGGGGGGACTCCTACGAGCAGTACTTC. The rearrangement links TRBV7-2 to TRBJ2-7; 9 bases align to TRBD1. In germline, CDR1 is SGHTA, CDR2 FQGNSA. After removal of 5 bases from V and 0 bases from J, the junction contained 5 bases not matched to a gene. CDR3 size: 15 residues. The whole variable domain, filled in from reference TRBV7-2 and TRBJ2-7, reads GAGVSQSPSNKVTEKGKDVELRCDPISGHTALYWYRQSLGQGLEFLIYFQGNSAPDKSGLPSDRFSAERTGGSVSTLTIQRTQQEDSAVYLCASSQDRGDSYEQYFGPGTRLTVT.